The T cell receptor (beta chain) under discussion was sequenced for a study of resident and recirculating memory T cells in vitiligo. Findings and caveats of the study: No single dominant TCR clone appeared; lesion clonality varied. Different lesions suggested infiltration by different T cell clones.

The table came from immunoSEQ multiplex PCR; TCRdb's copy has only in-frame clones and leaves some out. The sample lists around 70,000 clones, roughly nine tenths occurring once. Patients' lesions had not changed for the previous 6 months. Patients had received no treatment within the previous three months. Of note for this clone: The antigen is undetermined.

Germline lookup yields CDR1 SNHLY and CDR2 FYNNEI. The CDR3 extends over 15 amino acids. Trimming removed 7 bases from V and 2 bases from J; junction bases left unmatched: 7. The J gene is TRBJ2-2, the V gene TRBV2, with 7 bases matching TRBD1. The source of this sequence is a male donor with vitiligo. Sequenced: blood. CDR3: CASKPDRSNTGELFF. The DNA of the CDR3 is TGTGCCAGCAAGCCGGACAGGTCTAACACCGGGGAGCTGTTTTTT.